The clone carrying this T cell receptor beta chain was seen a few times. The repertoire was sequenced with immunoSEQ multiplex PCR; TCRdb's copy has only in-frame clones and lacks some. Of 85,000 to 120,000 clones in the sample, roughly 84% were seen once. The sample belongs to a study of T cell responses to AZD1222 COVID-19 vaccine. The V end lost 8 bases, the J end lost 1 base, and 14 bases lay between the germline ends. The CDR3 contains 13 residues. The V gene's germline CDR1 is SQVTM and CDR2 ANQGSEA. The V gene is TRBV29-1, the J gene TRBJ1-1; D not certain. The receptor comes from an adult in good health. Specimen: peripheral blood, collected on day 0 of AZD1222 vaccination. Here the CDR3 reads CSTRAQSNTEAFF. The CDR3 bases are TGCAGCACCCGAGCGCAATCGAACACTGAAGCTTTCTTT.